This TCR beta chain came from a study of human T cells and chemical hapten exposure. Looking at the study overall: The sensitizing agent was 2% DPC, placed on roughly 2 cm by roughly 2 cm of upper inner arm skin.

TCRdb used MiXCR to reprocess the RACE reads, holding one entry per CDR3 protein. The data show 82,000 or so distinct CDR3 sequences, 10% to 15% seen once. Time point meaning: patch test 3, about 24 weeks after DPC sensitization. Treatment specified: therapeutic diphenylcyclopropenone sensitization with weekly scalp DPC. In this sample, this clonotype turned up a few times. This sample comprised whole blood, obtained in connection with sensitization to the hapten diphenylcyclopropenone (DPC). The receptor was derived from a woman in her fifties or sixties with alopecia areata. Some clones in this sample may be carry-over from other donors' samples.

The CDR3 protein is CASSLEGFNYGYTF. CDR3 in DNA: TGTGCCAGCAGCTTAGAAGGATTTAACTATGGCTACACCTTC. The V and J genes are TRBV7-6 and TRBJ1-2, with unresolved D. The V and J ends lost 1 base and 1 base respectively, with 7 bases between them. The V gene's germline CDR1 is SGHVS and CDR2 FNYEAQ. CDR3 size: 14 residues. Full variable domain (missing parts from reference TRBV7-6 and TRBJ1-2): GAGVSQSPRYKVTKRGQDVALRCDPISGHVSLYWYRQALGQGPEFLTYFNYEAQQDKSGLPNDRFSAERPEGSISTLTIQRTEQRDSAMYRCASSLEGFNYGYTFGSGTRLTVV.